These 17 T cell receptor beta chains came from one sample sequenced in a study of T cells in Graves' hyperthyroidism and ophthalmopathy. Amplified TCR beta CDR3 regions derived from RNA transcripts. TCR CDR3 regions were first amplified by RT-PCR with HTBI primers. In TCRdb, the multiplex PCR reads were re-called with MiXCR into one record per CDR3 protein. The sample gives hundreds of thousands of distinct CDR3 sequences, approximately 15% of which show up once; 10% is in the top ten. The sequencing sample was made of blood. The source is a woman aged 18-29 years with Graves' hyperthyroidism.

This CDR3 is CSAQDSGRGNEQYF. The CDR3 region has the DNA TGCAGTGCTCAAGATAGCGGGAGAGGGAACGAGCAGTACTTC. The rearrangement joins TRBV20-1 to TRBJ2-7, with 9 bases identical to TRBD2. The ends lost 5 bases at V and 5 bases at J; junction bases unmatched: 10. CDR1 and CDR2 from the germline V gene are DFQATT and SNEGSKA (reference sequence). The CDR3 extends over 14 amino acids.

The chain joins TRBV20-1 to TRBJ2-1; perhaps TRBD2 as D (6 bases). V was cut by 1 base and J by 12 bases, with 13 bases left in between. Per the germline V gene, CDR1 is DFQATT and CDR2 is SNEGSKA (reference sequence). The CDR3 length is 12 residues. The DNA of the CDR3 is TGCAGTGCTAGAGGGGTACAGGAGGGGCAGTTCTTC. Protein sequence: CSARGVQEGQFF.

The chain combines TRBV3-1 with TRBJ1-6; D gene uncertain. Germline values: CDR1 LGHDT, CDR2 YNNKEL (reference sequence). CDR3 length: 16 residues. V was pared by 2 bases and J by 5 bases, with 13 bases between. Here the CDR3 reads CASSQLRIGDNSPLHF. In DNA form, the CDR3 reads TGTGCCAGCAGCCAACTACGCATCGGAGATAATTCACCCCTCCACTTT.

This clonotype occurred many times. V is TRBV18 and J is TRBJ1-4; D not certain. Looked up from germline, CDR1 is KGHSH and CDR2 is LQKENI. Trimming cost V 5 bases and J 8 bases, with 12 bases left between them. The CDR3 covers 13 residues. CDR3 nucleotides: TGTGCCAGCTCATCGGGCCAAGGCGAAAAACTGTTTTTT. This translates into CASSSGQGEKLFF.

The V call is TRBV7-9, the J call TRBJ2-1; 11 nucleotides match TRBD2. CDR1 is SEHNR and CDR2 is FQNEAQ in the germline V gene (reference sequence). The CDR3 has 16 amino acids. V lost 5 bases and J lost 4; bases outside the gene matches: 7. The chain's CDR3 is CASSRGLAVGYNEQFF. CDR3 nucleotide sequence: TGTGCCAGCAGCCGGGGACTAGCGGTGGGGTACAATGAGCAGTTCTTC.

This clonotype was detected ten times or more. The genes are TRBV7-3 and TRBJ2-1; D is uncertain. The length of the CDR3 is 12 residues. In germline, CDR1 is SGHTA, CDR2 FQGTGA. The germline V and J ends were trimmed by 4 bases and 5 bases, with 6 bases remaining between them. CDR3: CASSSRDNEQFF. CDR3 nucleotides: TGTGCCAGCAGCTCCCGGGACAATGAGCAGTTCTTC.

This clonotype was picked up many times. The chain links TRBV20-1 to TRBJ1-1; D perhaps matches TRBD1 (6 bases). This CDR3 spans 13 amino acids. The germline CDR1 and CDR2 sequences are DFQATT and SNEGSKA (reference sequence). Trimming cost V 5 bases and J 2 bases, with 12 bases left between them. The CDR3 spells CSAPGGANTEAFF. DNA of the CDR3: TGCAGTGCTCCTGGGGGGGCAAACACTGAAGCTTTCTTT.

This clonotype occurred many times. This chain joins TRBV28 and TRBJ1-5; D not resolved. This CDR3 is built from 14 residues. In germline, CDR1 is MDHEN, CDR2 SYDVKM. The germline V and J ends were trimmed by 6 bases and 6 bases, with 15 bases remaining between them. CDR3 region: CASSPGRVGQPQHF. The CDR3 region has the DNA TGTGCCAGCAGCCCCGGGAGGGTCGGTCAGCCCCAGCATTTT. Using reference TRBV28 and TRBJ1-5 for the parts outside the CDR3, the full variable domain is DVKVTQSSRYLVKRTGEKVFLECVQDMDHENMFWYRQDPGLGLRLIYFSYDVKMKEKGDIPEGYSVSREKKERFSLILESASTNQTSMYLCASSPGRVGQPQHFGDGTRLSIL.

This clonotype was picked up a small number of times. V usage is TRBV3-1 and J usage is TRBJ1-3; D is unresolved. V dropped 4 bases and J dropped 3 bases, with 10 bases sitting between them. Germline lookup yields CDR1 LGHDT and CDR2 YNNKEL (reference sequence). The CDR3 is 14 amino acids. CDR3 nucleotide sequence: TGTGCCAGCAGCCGCAACGGGGATGGAAACACCATATATTTT. Translated, it gives CASSRNGDGNTIYF.

The rearrangement links TRBV6-2 or TRBV6-3 to TRBJ1-5; 11 bases are a match to TRBD1. Germline lookup yields CDR1 MNHEY and CDR2 SVGEGT. The ends lost 6 bases at V and 3 bases at J; junction bases unmatched: 4. CDR3 length: 15 amino acids. CDR3 nucleotides: TGTGCCAGCAGACGGGACAGGGGGACCAATCAGCCCCAGCATTTT. It specifies CASRRDRGTNQPQHF.

This clonotype was seen only a few times. Given a much more abundant clone one base away, this may be a read error. V is TRBV30 and J is TRBJ2-1; D call uncertain. The ends were cut back, 5 bases at V and 6 bases at J, with 17 bases in the middle. This CDR3 is 14 amino acids long. CDR1 is GTSNPN, CDR2 SVGIG, per germline (reference sequence). The CDR3 reads CAWETGAKVNEQFF. The CDR3 DNA reads as TGTGCCTGGGAAACTGGCGCGAAAGTCAATGAGCAGTTCTTC.

The CDR3 is CASSFRETPEQYF. The CDR3 nucleotides are TGTGCCAGCAGTTTCCGGGAAACCCCTGAGCAGTACTTC. The chain has TRBV12-3 or TRBV12-4 and TRBJ2-7; D is perhaps TRBD2 (5 bases). There are 13 residues in the CDR3. V lost 3 bases and J lost 7, with 13 bases in between.

This clonotype was observed many times. The V call is TRBV7-9, the J call TRBJ2-1, with D perhaps matching TRBD1 or TRBD2 (5 bases each). CDR1 is SEHNR and CDR2 is FQNEAQ in the germline V gene (reference sequence). The V gene lost 4 bases and the J gene lost 5 bases, with 12 bases spanning the gap. CDR3 length: 14 amino acids. In nucleotides, the CDR3 is TGTGCCAGCAGCTACGAATTGGGGGACAATGAGCAGTTCTTC. It encodes CASSYELGDNEQFF.

The rearrangement links TRBV25-1 to TRBJ2-7; D not certain. Germline loops: CDR1 MGHDK, CDR2 SYGVNS. The CDR3 is made up of 15 amino acids. The ends were cut back, 5 bases at V and 6 bases at J, with 20 bases in the middle. The CDR3 reads CASSRDFLGLPEQYF. CDR3 nucleotide sequence: TGTGCCAGCAGTCGAGACTTTCTGGGTTTGCCCGAGCAGTACTTC.

In its sample, this clonotype was seen once. The chain employs TRBV7-3 and TRBJ1-1; D gene uncertain. Germline values: CDR1 SGHTA, CDR2 FQGTGA. Trimming removed 6 bases from V and 4 bases from J, with 15 bases in between. CDR3 length equals 14 residues. This CDR3 reads CASRIQRVGTEAFF. Here the CDR3 DNA reads TGTGCCAGCAGGATTCAGCGGGTCGGCACTGAAGCTTTCTTT.

This clonotype was detected only a few times. This chain connects TRBV7-2 to TRBJ2-7; tentative D call: TRBD2 (5 bases). The length of the CDR3 is 14 residues. Trimming removed 5 bases from V and 1 base from J, with 12 bases in between. Germline values: CDR1 SGHTA, CDR2 FQGNSA. In DNA form, the CDR3 reads TGTGCCAGCAGCAAAAACCGGGGATCCTACGAGCAGTACTTC. It is translated as CASSKNRGSYEQYF.

Many counts were recorded for this clonotype. The rearrangement links TRBV7-8 to TRBJ2-1; D is unresolved. Trimming removed 3 bases from V and 8 bases from J, with 14 bases in between. There are 14 residues in the CDR3. Germline CDR1 reads SGHVS; CDR2 reads FQNEAQ. CDR3 amino acids: CASSFDFAPYEQFF. The CDR3 DNA sequence: TGTGCCAGCAGCTTTGACTTCGCCCCCTATGAGCAGTTCTTC.